This is a list of T cell receptor beta chains from one sample in a study of shared clonotypes between healthy human individuals. Libraries were prepared by immunoSEQ multiplex PCR; TCRdb keeps only in-frame clonotypes and omits some of them. This table holds about 1,500,000 clones, roughly 96% found once. The sample comprised naive CD4+ T cells sorted from blood. These receptors all come from a man aged 25 to 45 in good health. The CDR3 runs from the conserved cysteine through the conserved F or W. Fields, in order: J gene, V gene, D gene, clone size, CDR3 protein, CDR3 DNA. A D gene is named only where the DNA matches it firmly. Size is omitted from some rows. Given values are once, few, many or a class for expanded clones.

j_call: TRBJ2-3
v_call: TRBV7-8
d_call: NA
clone_size: NA
cdr3_aa: CATKASGTDTQYF
cdr3_nt: TGTGCCACCAAAGCGTCGGGCACAGATACGCAGTATTTT

j_call: TRBJ1-5
v_call: TRBV15
d_call: TRBD1
clone_size: NA
cdr3_aa: CATRIQGASGQPQHF
cdr3_nt: TGTGCCACCAGGATACAGGGGGCTAGCGGTCAGCCCCAGCATTTT

j_call: TRBJ2-5
v_call: TRBV18
d_call: NA
clone_size: once
cdr3_aa: CASSPVRRIQETQYF
cdr3_nt: TGTGCCAGCTCACCAGTTAGGAGAATCCAAGAGACCCAGTACTTC

j_call: TRBJ1-5
v_call: TRBV15
d_call: NA
clone_size: NA
cdr3_aa: CATSRDPSSNQPQHF
cdr3_nt: TGTGCCACCAGCAGAGATCCAAGTAGCAATCAGCCCCAGCATTTT

j_call: TRBJ1-4
v_call: TRBV25-1
d_call: TRBD1
clone_size: NA
cdr3_aa: CASSELGQGVGNEKLFF
cdr3_nt: TGTGCCAGCAGTGAATTGGGGCAGGGGGTAGGAAATGAAAAACTGTTTTTT

j_call: TRBJ2-3
v_call: TRBV7-9
d_call: TRBD2
clone_size: NA
cdr3_aa: CASSLRLAGGSTDTQYF
cdr3_nt: TGTGCCAGCAGCCTCAGACTAGCGGGAGGGAGCACAGATACGCAGTATTTT

j_call: TRBJ2-3
v_call: TRBV6-1
d_call: NA
clone_size: NA
cdr3_aa: CASTSFGRERVAQYF
cdr3_nt: TGTGCCAGCACCTCGTTTGGACGGGAGAGAGTTGCGCAGTATTTT

j_call: TRBJ2-5
v_call: TRBV11-2
d_call: NA
clone_size: once
cdr3_aa: CASSFWGELQETQYF
cdr3_nt: TGTGCCAGCAGCTTTTGGGGGGAACTCCAAGAGACCCAGTACTTC

j_call: TRBJ1-2
v_call: TRBV28
d_call: TRBD1
clone_size: NA
cdr3_aa: CASSAGTVKPTGYTF
cdr3_nt: TGTGCCAGCAGCGCAGGGACAGTCAAACCTACTGGCTACACCTTC

j_call: TRBJ1-2
v_call: TRBV2
d_call: TRBD1
clone_size: NA
cdr3_aa: CASNRQGGYGYTF
cdr3_nt: TGTGCCAGCAACAGACAGGGAGGCTATGGCTACACCTTC

j_call: TRBJ2-6
v_call: TRBV4-3
d_call: NA
clone_size: NA
cdr3_aa: CASGTQVRGANVLTF
cdr3_nt: TGCGCCAGCGGGACTCAGGTGAGGGGGGCCAACGTCCTGACTTTC

j_call: TRBJ2-2
v_call: TRBV29-1
d_call: NA
clone_size: NA
cdr3_aa: CSVRFLTGNTGELFF
cdr3_nt: TGCAGCGTCCGGTTCCTAACCGGCAACACCGGGGAGCTGTTTTTT

j_call: TRBJ2-1
v_call: TRBV5-4
d_call: NA
clone_size: NA
cdr3_aa: CASSSGAGPVYNEQFF
cdr3_nt: TGTGCCAGCAGCTCAGGGGCGGGGCCCGTCTACAATGAGCAGTTCTTC

j_call: TRBJ1-4
v_call: TRBV28
d_call: NA
clone_size: NA
cdr3_aa: CASSLWGNEKLFF
cdr3_nt: TGTGCCAGCAGTTTATGGGGAAATGAAAAACTGTTTTTT

j_call: TRBJ2-1
v_call: TRBV5-1
d_call: TRBD1
clone_size: NA
cdr3_aa: CASSKPGQVFNEQFF
cdr3_nt: TGCGCCAGCAGCAAGCCGGGACAGGTGTTCAATGAGCAGTTCTTC

j_call: TRBJ2-1
v_call: TRBV5-1
d_call: TRBD2
clone_size: NA
cdr3_aa: CASSVVAGSYEQFF
cdr3_nt: TGCGCCAGCAGTGTGGTAGCGGGCTCGTACGAGCAGTTCTTC

j_call: TRBJ2-5
v_call: TRBV10-1
d_call: TRBD1
clone_size: NA
cdr3_aa: CASSDGDRGRPGTQYF
cdr3_nt: TGCGCCAGCAGTGACGGGGACAGGGGGCGCCCCGGGACCCAGTACTTC

j_call: TRBJ2-7
v_call: TRBV27
d_call: NA
clone_size: NA
cdr3_aa: CASSLGGGDRNYEQYF
cdr3_nt: TGTGCCAGCAGTTTGGGAGGGGGGGACAGAAACTACGAGCAGTACTTC

j_call: TRBJ2-2
v_call: TRBV10-1
d_call: NA
clone_size: NA
cdr3_aa: CASSERPNTGELFF
cdr3_nt: TGCGCCAGCAGTGAGCGACCGAACACCGGGGAGCTGTTTTTT

j_call: TRBJ2-5
v_call: TRBV7-9
d_call: NA
clone_size: NA
cdr3_aa: CASSSRPGIQETQYF
cdr3_nt: TGTGCCAGCAGCTCCCGCCCGGGGATTCAAGAGACCCAGTACTTC

j_call: TRBJ2-1
v_call: TRBV18
d_call: TRBD1
clone_size: NA
cdr3_aa: CASSPEGRGRYNEQFF
cdr3_nt: TGTGCCAGCTCACCGGAGGGCAGGGGGCGATACAATGAGCAGTTCTTC

j_call: TRBJ2-7
v_call: TRBV15
d_call: TRBD2
clone_size: once
cdr3_aa: CATSIWTSGYEQYF
cdr3_nt: TGTGCCACCAGCATATGGACTAGCGGGTACGAGCAGTACTTC

j_call: TRBJ1-5
v_call: TRBV6-1
d_call: NA
clone_size: NA
cdr3_aa: CASRGSNQPQHF
cdr3_nt: TGTGCCAGCAGAGGCAGCAATCAGCCCCAGCATTTT

j_call: TRBJ2-1
v_call: TRBV25-1
d_call: TRBD2
clone_size: once
cdr3_aa: CASSWRVAGATYNEQFF
cdr3_nt: TGTGCCAGCAGTTGGCGCGTAGCGGGAGCCACCTACAATGAGCAGTTCTTC

j_call: TRBJ1-2
v_call: TRBV28
d_call: NA
clone_size: NA
cdr3_aa: CASSILIRTSYGYTF
cdr3_nt: TGTGCCAGCAGTATATTAATCAGGACGTCCTATGGCTACACCTTC

j_call: TRBJ2-5
v_call: TRBV5-1
d_call: NA
clone_size: NA
cdr3_aa: CASSLAEGTFETQYF
cdr3_nt: TGCGCCAGCAGCTTGGCCGAGGGAACTTTTGAGACCCAGTACTTC

j_call: TRBJ2-7
v_call: TRBV7-9
d_call: TRBD2
clone_size: NA
cdr3_aa: CASSPSGRIAYEQYF
cdr3_nt: TGTGCCAGCAGCCCTAGCGGGAGGATTGCCTACGAGCAGTACTTC

j_call: TRBJ1-5
v_call: TRBV15
d_call: NA
clone_size: once
cdr3_aa: CATSREGGRYQPQHF
cdr3_nt: TGTGCCACCAGCAGAGAGGGGGGCAGGTATCAGCCCCAGCATTTT

j_call: TRBJ2-7
v_call: TRBV6-5
d_call: NA
clone_size: NA
cdr3_aa: CASSYSFDSSYEQYF
cdr3_nt: TGTGCCAGCAGTTACTCGTTCGATTCCAGCTACGAGCAGTACTTC

j_call: TRBJ2-2
v_call: TRBV5-1
d_call: NA
clone_size: NA
cdr3_aa: CASSSSLVAGSMVTGELFF
cdr3_nt: TGCGCCAGCAGCTCCTCCTTAGTCGCCGGGAGTATGGTCACCGGGGAGCTGTTTTTT

j_call: TRBJ1-2
v_call: TRBV5-1
d_call: TRBD1
clone_size: NA
cdr3_aa: CASSLRRDRGDYGYTF
cdr3_nt: TGCGCCAGCAGCCTACGACGGGACAGGGGTGATTATGGCTACACCTTC

j_call: TRBJ2-3
v_call: TRBV10-3
d_call: NA
clone_size: NA
cdr3_aa: CAIRGGSVRTDTQYF
cdr3_nt: TGTGCCATTCGCGGAGGATCCGTTCGCACAGATACGCAGTATTTT

j_call: TRBJ2-5
v_call: TRBV28
d_call: NA
clone_size: NA
cdr3_aa: CASSSPEVGQETQYF
cdr3_nt: TGTGCCAGCAGTTCCCCGGAGGTGGGCCAAGAGACCCAGTACTTC

j_call: TRBJ1-2
v_call: TRBV5-1
d_call: NA
clone_size: NA
cdr3_aa: CASSLSGELEGYTF
cdr3_nt: TGCGCCAGCAGCTTGTCCGGGGAATTGGAGGGCTACACCTTC

j_call: TRBJ2-1
v_call: TRBV9
d_call: NA
clone_size: NA
cdr3_aa: CASSVRLVDEQFF
cdr3_nt: TGTGCCAGCAGCGTAAGGTTAGTAGATGAGCAGTTCTTC

j_call: TRBJ2-1
v_call: TRBV4-1
d_call: TRBD2
clone_size: NA
cdr3_aa: CASSRTSNGDEQFF
cdr3_nt: TGCGCCAGCAGCAGGACTAGCAATGGTGATGAGCAGTTCTTC

j_call: TRBJ2-3
v_call: TRBV15
d_call: NA
clone_size: NA
cdr3_aa: CATSRGDTQYF
cdr3_nt: TGTGCCACCAGCCGGGGGGATACGCAGTATTTT

j_call: TRBJ1-2
v_call: TRBV6-1
d_call: TRBD1
clone_size: NA
cdr3_aa: CASSPQGGSSGYTF
cdr3_nt: TGTGCCAGCAGCCCTCAGGGGGGCTCCAGTGGCTACACCTTC

j_call: TRBJ1-4
v_call: TRBV2
d_call: NA
clone_size: NA
cdr3_aa: CASQKGIGEKLFF
cdr3_nt: TGTGCCAGCCAGAAGGGGATAGGTGAAAAACTGTTTTTT

j_call: TRBJ2-5
v_call: TRBV6-4
d_call: NA
clone_size: NA
cdr3_aa: CASSVTGRETQYF
cdr3_nt: TGTGCCAGCAGTGTTACAGGGCGAGAGACCCAGTACTTC

j_call: TRBJ2-5
v_call: TRBV4-2
d_call: TRBD2
clone_size: NA
cdr3_aa: CASSQDGGDYRHF
cdr3_nt: TGTGCCAGCAGCCAAGATGGGGGGGACTACCGTCACTTC

j_call: TRBJ2-7
v_call: TRBV7-9
d_call: NA
clone_size: NA
cdr3_aa: CASSPRLAYEQYF
cdr3_nt: TGTGCCAGCAGCCCTCGACTAGCCTACGAGCAGTACTTC

j_call: TRBJ2-7
v_call: TRBV6-1
d_call: TRBD1
clone_size: NA
cdr3_aa: CASSGEDRGGYEQYF
cdr3_nt: TGTGCCAGCAGTGGGGAAGACAGGGGCGGCTACGAGCAGTACTTC